The 17 T cell receptor beta chains in this list originate from one sample, sequenced in a study of blood T cell repertoires in COVID-19. The protocol was immunoSEQ multiplex PCR, while the TCRdb copy is restricted to in-frame clones and leaves out a portion. The sample shows approximately 300,000 clones, about 84% of them seen only once. Material: peripheral blood. These receptors all stem from a woman aged 45-65 years with acute or convalescent COVID-19.

The genes are TRBV5-1 and TRBJ1-3, with TRBD1 matching 7 bases. The CDR3 is 15 residues long. V dropped 0 bases and J dropped 4; count of bases not matched to a gene: 4. From germline, CDR1 is SGHRS and CDR2 YFSETQ. CDR3: CASSLAGTVGNTIYF. The CDR3, as DNA: TGCGCCAGCAGCTTGGCCGGGACAGTAGGAAACACCATATATTTT.

This clone has a single count. The V gene is TRBV27, the J gene TRBJ1-5, with D perhaps TRBD1 (6 bases). Trimming removed 7 bases from V and 0 bases from J, with 22 bases in between. The germline gives CDR1 MNHEY, CDR2 SMNVEV (reference sequence). This CDR3 is built from 18 residues. The CDR3 loop reads CASTRLGGASFSNQPQHF. CDR3 DNA sequence: TGTGCCAGCACACGTCTAGGGGGGGCCTCCTTTAGCAATCAGCCCCAGCATTTT.

The CDR3 spells CASSIGTVLAKNIQYF. In DNA, the CDR3 is TGTGCCAGTAGTATTGGGACAGTTCTAGCCAAAAACATTCAGTACTTC. J is TRBJ2-4 and V is TRBV19; TRBD1 agrees at 7 bases. V lost 3 bases and J lost 0; bases outside the gene matches: 5. In germline, CDR1 is LNHDA, CDR2 SQIVND (reference sequence). The CDR3 totals 16 residues. The full variable domain, its missing parts supplied by reference TRBV19 and TRBJ2-4, is DGGITQSPKYLFRKEGQNVTLSCEQNLNHDAMYWYRQDPGQGLRLIYYSQIVNDFQKGDIAEGYSVSREKKESFPLTVTSAQKNPTAFYLCASSIGTVLAKNIQYFGAGTRLSVL.

V is TRBV28 and J is TRBJ2-7, with D possibly matching TRBD1 (5 bases). The length of the CDR3 is 16 residues. V gave up 6 bases and J gave up 9 bases, with 27 bases separating them. Germline CDR1 MDHEN, CDR2 SYDVKM. For the CDR3, the DNA is TGTGCCAGCAGCAACGATCTCGGGTCAGGGATTCGTGGGCAGTACTTC. It is translated as CASSNDLGSGIRGQYF. Looking up the rest from reference TRBV28 and TRBJ2-7 gives the full variable domain: DVKVTQSSRYLVKRTGEKVFLECVQDMDHENMFWYRQDPGLGLRLIYFSYDVKMKEKGDIPEGYSVSREKKERFSLILESASTNQTSMYLCASSNDLGSGIRGQYFGPGTRLTVT.

The chain is built from TRBV5-1 and TRBJ1-1; D gene uncertain. The germline V gene has CDR1 SGHRS and CDR2 YFSETQ. CDR3 size: 16 residues. The ends were cut back, 4 bases at V and 6 bases at J, with 22 bases in the middle. CDR3 coding DNA: TGCGCCAGCAGCCCCCGACAAGCTGGATCAGTCGCTGAAGCTTTCTTT. Its translation is CASSPRQAGSVAEAFF.

V gene TRBV9 combines with J gene TRBJ1-2; 7 bases map to TRBD1. The germline V gene encodes CDR1 SGDLS and CDR2 YYNGEE. This CDR3 has 14 amino acids. Trimming at V came to 0 bases and at J to 8 bases, leaving 7 bases not matched to a gene. In DNA form, the CDR3 reads TGTGCCAGCAGCGTAGGTTTGACAGGGAGAGGCTACACCTTC. Its translation is CASSVGLTGRGYTF.

The V gene is TRBV7-9, the J gene TRBJ2-3, with 12 nucleotides matching TRBD2. The CDR3 length is 19 residues. Germline V lookup: CDR1 SEHNR, CDR2 FQNEAQ (reference sequence). V trimming: 1 base; J trimming: 0 bases; junction bases outside the gene matches: 8. The CDR3 protein is CASSLGLAGDLLSTDTQYF. In DNA form, the CDR3 reads TGTGCCAGCAGCTTAGGACTAGCGGGAGACCTTCTGAGCACAGATACGCAGTATTTT.

The J gene is TRBJ1-2, the V gene TRBV4-1; a weak D match, TRBD1 (5 bases). CDR3 size: 14 residues. The V and J ends lost 2 bases and 3 bases respectively, with 10 bases between them. The V gene's germline CDR1 is MGHRA and CDR2 YSYEKL. CDR3 amino acids: CASSQIGGYYGYTF. The CDR3, as DNA: TGCGCCAGCAGCCAAATCGGGGGTTACTATGGCTACACCTTC.

The chain carries TRBV24-1 and TRBJ1-2; 7 positions match TRBD1. CDR3 length: 17 amino acids. Germline V gene lookup returns CDR1 KGHDR and CDR2 SFDVKD. Trimming at V came to 3 bases and at J to 0 bases, leaving 9 bases not matched to a gene. CDR3 protein: CATSDPAYGTANYGYTF. The CDR3 region has the DNA TGTGCCACCAGTGATCCCGCTTACGGGACAGCTAACTATGGCTACACCTTC.

The chain combines TRBV7-9 with TRBJ2-7, with 7 bases lining up with TRBD1. Trimming removed 5 bases from V and 6 bases from J; junction bases left unmatched: 10. Germline CDR1 and CDR2: SEHNR and FQNEAQ (reference sequence). The CDR3 has 14 amino acids. The CDR3 DNA reads as TGTGCCAGCAGCCCTGACAGGGTGGTGGGCGAGCAGTACTTC. Its translation is CASSPDRVVGEQYF. Combining the CDR3 with reference TRBV7-9 and TRBJ2-7 gives the whole variable domain DTGVSQNPRHKITKRGQNVTFRCDPISEHNRLYWYRQTLGQGPEFLTYFQNEAQLEKSRLLSDRFSAERPKGSFSTLEIQRTEQGDSAMYLCASSPDRVVGEQYFGPGTRLTVT.

The gene calls are TRBV7-3 and TRBJ2-3; 7 bases match TRBD1. J gave up 0 bases and V 3 bases, and 6 bases lay outside the gene matches. Germline V gene sequence: CDR1 SGHTA, CDR2 FQGTGA. This CDR3 comprises 16 residues. In DNA form, the CDR3 reads TGTGCCAGCAGCTTTAAGGGGGCGGAAAGCACAGATACGCAGTATTTT. Residues: CASSFKGAESTDTQYF.

This chain joins TRBV13 and TRBJ2-2; TRBD2 aligns across 9 bases. Germline lookup yields CDR1 PRHDT and CDR2 FYEKMQ (reference sequence). V gave up 3 bases and J gave up 7 bases; unmatched junction bases: 3. The length of the CDR3 is 14 residues. The chain's CDR3 is CASSFLAGNGELFF. CDR3 coding DNA: TGTGCCAGCAGCTTTCTAGCGGGAAACGGGGAGCTGTTTTTT.

The gene calls are TRBV5-8 and TRBJ2-4, with 9 bases aligning to TRBD2. This CDR3 comprises 15 residues. Looked up from germline, CDR1 is SGHTS and CDR2 is YDEGEE. V lost 0 bases to trimming and J lost 8 bases; unmatched junction nucleotides: 6. Here the CDR3 reads CASSLVLAGGDIQYF. CDR3 in DNA: TGTGCCAGCAGCTTGGTACTAGCGGGTGGAGACATTCAGTACTTC.

V and J are TRBV5-1 and TRBJ1-1; D gene unclear. CDR3 size: 14 residues. Germline CDR1 is SGHRS and CDR2 is YFSETQ. Trimming took off 6 bases at V and 1 base at J, with 13 bases between the two ends. The CDR3 reads CASTSLLANTEAFF. As DNA, the CDR3 is TGCGCCAGCACCTCCTTGCTGGCGAACACTGAAGCTTTCTTT.

This clone was seen just once. The genes are TRBV5-4 and TRBJ1-2; 8 positions agree with TRBD1. V lost 2 bases, J lost 6 bases, and 6 bases stayed unmatched. This CDR3 region has 14 residues. Germline lookup yields CDR1 SGHNT and CDR2 YYREEE (reference sequence). The CDR3 loop is CASSFGPTGDGYTF. CDR3 nucleotide sequence: TGTGCCAGCAGCTTTGGGCCGACAGGGGATGGCTACACCTTC. Looking up the rest from reference TRBV5-4 and TRBJ1-2 gives the full variable domain: ETGVTQSPTHLIKTRGQQVTLRCSSQSGHNTVSWYQQALGQGPQFIFQYYREEENGRGNFPPRFSGLQFPNYSSELNVNALELDDSALYLCASSFGPTGDGYTFGSGTRLTVV.

The V gene is TRBV2, the J gene TRBJ2-3, with D possibly matching TRBD1 (5 bases). Trimming took off 7 bases at V and 2 bases at J, with 16 bases between the two ends. The CDR3 sequence is 15 residues long. From germline, CDR1 is SNHLY and CDR2 FYNNEI. CDR3 region: CASKGSPGSTDTQYF. The CDR3 nucleotides read TGTGCCAGCAAAGGATCGCCAGGGTCCACAGATACGCAGTATTTT.

This chain's CDR3 is CASSLGVIAGSTDTQYF. CDR3 in DNA: TGTGCCAGCAGCCTTGGGGTTATAGCGGGTAGCACAGATACGCAGTATTTT. The V call is TRBV3-1 (or the pseudogene TRBV3-2), the J call TRBJ2-3; 7 bases fit TRBD2. The V segment lost 4 bases and the J segment 0 bases; nucleotides outside the gene matches: 10. Germline V gene data show CDR1 as LGHDT and CDR2 as YNNKEL (reference sequence). CDR3 length: 17 residues.